This T cell receptor (beta chain) emerged from a study of T cell responses to AZD1222 COVID-19 vaccine. This table comes from immunoSEQ multiplex PCR, and its TCRdb copy is limited to in-frame clones, with some not included. Here the sample spans some 150,000 clones, 89% being singletons. To note about this clone: The antigen is undetermined.

CDR3 length: 13 residues. The V segment lost 3 bases and the J segment 8 bases; nucleotides outside the gene matches: 6. The germline V gene encodes CDR1 DFQATT and CDR2 SNEGSKA (reference sequence). Points from the study as a whole: After the peak T cell response, and only then, were repertoires sampled. Dominant at 160-218 and 743-854, vaccine-associated CD4 TCRs also spanned spike.

Sequencing was performed on peripheral blood, taken on day 0 of AZD1222 vaccination. The receptor's source is an adult in good health. The chain recombines TRBV20-1 with TRBJ1-2; 10 bases match TRBD1. CDR3 loop: CSASSGTGEGYTF. CDR3 nucleotide sequence: TGCAGTGCTAGTTCAGGGACAGGGGAAGGCTACACCTTC.